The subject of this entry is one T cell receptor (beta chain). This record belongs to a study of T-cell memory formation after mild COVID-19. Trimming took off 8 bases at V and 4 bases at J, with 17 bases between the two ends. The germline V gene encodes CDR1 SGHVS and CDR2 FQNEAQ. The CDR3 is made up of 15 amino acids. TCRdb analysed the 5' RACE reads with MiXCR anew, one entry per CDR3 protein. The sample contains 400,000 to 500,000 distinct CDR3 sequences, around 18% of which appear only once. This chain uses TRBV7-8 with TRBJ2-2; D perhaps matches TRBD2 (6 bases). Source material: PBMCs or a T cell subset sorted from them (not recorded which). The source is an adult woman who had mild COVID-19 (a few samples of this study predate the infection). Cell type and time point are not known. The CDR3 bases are TGTGCCAGCGGCGGGGCGGCTCAGGGCACCGGGGAGCTGTTTTTT. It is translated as CASGGAAQGTGELFF.